This entry lists 19 T cell receptor beta chains sequenced from one sample in a study of T cell responses to AZD1222 COVID-19 vaccine. Data came from immunoSEQ multiplex PCR; TCRdb stores just in-frame clones and leaves some out. The table has more than 90,000 clones, about 90% seen once; the top ten hold more than 15%. The input for sequencing was peripheral blood, taken on day 0 of AZD1222 vaccination. The receptors here all came from an adult in good health.

V and J are TRBV2 and TRBJ1-5; D perhaps matches TRBD1 (6 bases). CDR1 and CDR2 (germline): SNHLY, FYNNEI. Trimming removed 6 bases at V and 4 bases at J, with 16 bases between. The CDR3 consists of 15 residues. CDR3 loop: CASSATGGNNQPQHF. CDR3 DNA: TGTGCCAGCAGCGCCACGGGGGGCAATAATCAGCCCCAGCATTTT.

The sample holds one count of this clone. The rearrangement joins TRBV30 to TRBJ2-6, with unresolved D. Germline V lookup: CDR1 GTSNPN, CDR2 SVGIG (reference sequence). Trimming shortened V by 0 bases and J by 2 bases, and 5 bases separated the two germline ends. The CDR3 length is 14 residues. CDR3 coding DNA: TGTGCCTGGAGTGTAGGGACTGGGGCCAACGTCCTGACTTTC. Translated, it gives CAWSVGTGANVLTF. Looking up the rest from reference TRBV30 and TRBJ2-6 gives the full variable domain: SQTIHQWPATLVQPVGSPLSLECTVEGTSNPNLYWYRQAAGRGLQLLFYSVGIGQISSEVPQNLSASRPQDRQFILSSKKLLLSDSGFYLCAWSVGTGANVLTFGAGSRLTVL.

V usage is TRBV13 and J usage is TRBJ2-7, with TRBD1 matching 8 bases. Germline V gives CDR1 PRHDT, CDR2 FYEKMQ (reference sequence). Trimming took 5 bases from V and 2 from J; bases not matched to a gene: 8. This CDR3 is built from 15 residues. The CDR3 region is CASSQRQGWTYEQYF. The DNA for the CDR3 is TGTGCCAGCAGCCAGAGACAGGGGTGGACCTACGAGCAGTACTTC.

The CDR3 region has the DNA TGTGCCAGCAGCTTCGTCCTCACAGATACGCAGTATTTT. Residues: CASSFVLTDTQYF. The chain couples TRBV7-2 to TRBJ2-3, with D uncertain. CDR3 length: 13 amino acids. V was clipped by 3 bases and J by 2 bases, with 6 bases between them. Germline CDR1 SGHTA, CDR2 FQGNSA. Using reference TRBV7-2 and TRBJ2-3 for the parts outside the CDR3, the full variable domain is GAGVSQSPSNKVTEKGKDVELRCDPISGHTALYWYRQSLGQGLEFLIYFQGNSAPDKSGLPSDRFSAERTGGSVSTLTIQRTQQEDSAVYLCASSFVLTDTQYFGPGTRLTVL.

V usage is TRBV6-5 and J usage is TRBJ2-3; D gene uncertain. Trimming removed 6 bases at V and 1 base at J, with 11 bases between. The CDR3 is 14 amino acids. CDR1 is MNHEY, CDR2 SVGAGI, per germline. CDR3 loop: CASSPHPRTDTQYF. CDR3 bases: TGTGCCAGCAGCCCCCATCCCCGCACAGATACGCAGTATTTT.

This chain connects TRBV5-1 to TRBJ1-4; tentatively, D is TRBD1 (6 bases). There are 14 residues in the CDR3. The germline V and J ends were trimmed by 4 bases and 5 bases, with 12 bases remaining between them. The germline V gene has CDR1 SGHRS and CDR2 YFSETQ. The CDR3 nucleotides are TGCGCCAGCAGCCCAGGACAGCGAAATGAAAAACTGTTTTTT. Residues: CASSPGQRNEKLFF.

This sequence joins TRBV5-1 and TRBJ1-1; D is uncertain. This CDR3 is built from 17 residues. With 4 bases removed from V and 4 bases from J, the gap between germline ends came to 23 bases. CDR1 SGHRS and CDR2 YFSETQ come from the germline V gene. The CDR3 reads CASSPPPAESPGTEAFF. The CDR3 nucleotides read TGCGCCAGCAGCCCCCCCCCGGCAGAGTCCCCGGGCACTGAAGCTTTCTTT.

The V call is TRBV15, the J call TRBJ1-1; 8 bases line up with TRBD1. Looked up from germline, CDR1 is LNHNV and CDR2 is YYDKDF (reference sequence). J gave up 1 base and V 6 bases, and 10 bases lay outside the gene matches. This CDR3 region has 16 residues. The CDR3 is CATRPGTGGRNTEAFF. In DNA form, the CDR3 reads TGTGCCACCAGACCCGGGACAGGAGGCCGGAACACTGAAGCTTTCTTT.

V is TRBV18 and J is TRBJ1-1, with D uncertain. The V and J ends lost 3 bases and 9 bases respectively, with 11 bases between them. This CDR3 has 12 amino acids. Germline V gene lookup returns CDR1 KGHSH and CDR2 LQKENI. The CDR3 here is CASSPDRLQAFF. DNA of the CDR3: TGTGCCAGCTCACCTGATAGGTTACAAGCTTTCTTT.

The gene calls are TRBV5-1 and TRBJ2-1, with 12 bases matching TRBD2. Germline V gene sequence: CDR1 SGHRS, CDR2 YFSETQ. CDR3 length: 17 amino acids. V was clipped by 0 bases and J by 0 bases; unmatched bases: 1. The CDR3 spells CASSLVLAGGSYNEQFF. The CDR3 DNA is TGCGCCAGCAGCTTGGTACTAGCGGGGGGCTCCTACAATGAGCAGTTCTTC. The whole variable domain, filled in from reference TRBV5-1 and TRBJ2-1, reads KAGVTQTPRYLIKTRGQQVTLSCSPISGHRSVSWYQQTPGQGLQFLFEYFSETQRNKGNFPGRFSGRQFSNSRSEMNVSTLELGDSALYLCASSLVLAGGSYNEQFFGPGTRLTVL.

The J gene is TRBJ1-2, the V gene TRBV7-2; 8 bases are a match to TRBD1. V lost 5 bases and J lost 3; bases outside the gene matches: 5. The germline V gene encodes CDR1 SGHTA and CDR2 FQGNSA. The CDR3 contains 14 residues. CDR3 sequence: CASSPDRDYYGYTF. CDR3 bases: TGTGCCAGCAGCCCGGACAGGGACTACTATGGCTACACCTTC.

This clone was seen only a few times. The V gene is TRBV12-3 or TRBV12-4, the J gene TRBJ2-1; D remains ambiguous. The V and J ends lost 0 bases and 10 bases respectively, with 10 bases between them. The CDR3 runs 13 residues. The CDR3 sequence is CASSLAQRAEQFF. In DNA, the CDR3 is TGTGCCAGCAGTTTAGCGCAAAGGGCCGAGCAGTTCTTC.

This sequence joins TRBV19 and TRBJ1-2; maybe TRBD1 (5 bases). This CDR3 comprises 14 residues. The V gene's germline CDR1 is LNHDA and CDR2 SQIVND (reference sequence). V lost 5 bases, J lost 4 bases, and 14 bases lay in between. This chain's CDR3 is CASSPGTDSYGYTF. In nucleotides, the CDR3 is TGTGCCAGTAGTCCCGGGACCGATAGCTATGGCTACACCTTC. Supplemented by reference TRBV19 and TRBJ1-2, the full variable domain reads DGGITQSPKYLFRKEGQNVTLSCEQNLNHDAMYWYRQDPGQGLRLIYYSQIVNDFQKGDIAEGYSVSREKKESFPLTVTSAQKNPTAFYLCASSPGTDSYGYTFGSGTRLTVV.

The CDR3 sequence is CASSPTFGNHGYTF. The CDR3 region has the DNA TGTGCCAGTAGTCCGACTTTTGGGAATCATGGCTACACCTTC. The rearrangement uses TRBV19 and TRBJ1-2; D is uncertain. Germline V gene sequence: CDR1 LNHDA, CDR2 SQIVND (reference sequence). The V end lost 5 bases, the J end lost 6 bases, and 16 bases lay between the germline ends. This CDR3 contains 14 residues. Looking up the rest from reference TRBV19 and TRBJ1-2 gives the full variable domain: DGGITQSPKYLFRKEGQNVTLSCEQNLNHDAMYWYRQDPGQGLRLIYYSQIVNDFQKGDIAEGYSVSREKKESFPLTVTSAQKNPTAFYLCASSPTFGNHGYTFGSGTRLTVV.

The count of this clone is one. This chain links TRBV30 with TRBJ1-6, with D possibly TRBD1 on 6 matching bases. V gave up 0 bases and J gave up 7 bases, with 16 bases separating them. Germline V gene lookup returns CDR1 GTSNPN and CDR2 SVGIG (reference sequence). The CDR3 spans 16 residues. The CDR3 DNA follows: TGTGCCTGGAGTGTATTAGGAACAGGGAACAATTCACCCCTCCACTTT. Protein product: CAWSVLGTGNNSPLHF. The full variable domain, its missing parts supplied by reference TRBV30 and TRBJ1-6, is SQTIHQWPATLVQPVGSPLSLECTVEGTSNPNLYWYRQAAGRGLQLLFYSVGIGQISSEVPQNLSASRPQDRQFILSSKKLLLSDSGFYLCAWSVLGTGNNSPLHFGNGTRLTVT.

V is TRBV10-3 and J is TRBJ2-7; TRBD1 matches 7 bases. CDR3 length equals 14 residues. CDR1 is ENHRY, CDR2 SYGVKD, per germline. The trim removed 4 bases at V and 4 bases at J, leaving 7 bases unmatched. In DNA, the CDR3 is TGTGCCATCAGTGCGGACAGGAACGTATACGAGCAGTACTTC. Translated: CAISADRNVYEQYF.

The chain carries TRBV7-3 and TRBJ2-2; tentatively, D is TRBD1 or TRBD2 (5 bases each). V lost 3 bases, J lost 5 bases, and 10 bases lay in between. The germline CDR1 and CDR2 sequences are SGHTA and FQGTGA. The CDR3 is 14 amino acids. The CDR3 sequence: CASSFQGDTGELFF. The CDR3 region has the DNA TGTGCCAGCAGCTTTCAGGGAGATACCGGGGAGCTGTTTTTT. Supplemented by reference TRBV7-3 and TRBJ2-2, the full variable domain reads GAGVSQTPSNKVTEKGKYVELRCDPISGHTALYWYRQSLGQGPEFLIYFQGTGAADDSGLPNDRFFAVRPEGSVSTLKIQRTERGDSAVYLCASSFQGDTGELFFGEGSRLTVL.

The CDR3 reads CASSLTGVAHEQYF. The CDR3 nucleotides read TGTGCCAGCAGTTTAACAGGGGTAGCCCACGAGCAGTACTTC. The J gene is TRBJ2-7, the V gene TRBV28; TRBD1 matches 7 bases. In germline, CDR1 is MDHEN, CDR2 SYDVKM. This CDR3 has 14 residues. Unmatched junction bases numbered 6, after V lost 2 bases and J lost 5 bases.

The CDR3 DNA reads TGCGCCAGCAGCCAAGAGTGGGCCGGGACAACTGAAGCTTTCTTT. Translating it yields CASSQEWAGTTEAFF. This chain uses TRBV4-1 with TRBJ1-1; D may be TRBD1 (6 bases). Germline V gene lookup returns CDR1 MGHRA and CDR2 YSYEKL. The CDR3 loop spans 15 amino acids. The V gene lost 0 bases and the J gene lost 5 bases, with 13 bases spanning the gap.